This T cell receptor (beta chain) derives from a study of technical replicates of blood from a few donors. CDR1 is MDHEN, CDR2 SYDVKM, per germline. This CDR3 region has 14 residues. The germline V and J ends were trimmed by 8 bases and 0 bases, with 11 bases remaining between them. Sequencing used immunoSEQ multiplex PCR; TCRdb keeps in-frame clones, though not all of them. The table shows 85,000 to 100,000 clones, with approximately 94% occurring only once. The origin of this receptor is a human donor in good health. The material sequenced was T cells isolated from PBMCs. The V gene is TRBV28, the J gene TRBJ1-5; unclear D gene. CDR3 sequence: CASSGENSNQPQHF. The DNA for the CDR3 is TGTGCCAGCTCCGGGGAGAATAGCAATCAGCCCCAGCATTTT.